The 11 T cell receptor beta chains listed next were all sequenced from one sample in a study of cytomegalovirus exposure and HLA in healthy donors. Only in-frame clones appear in the TCRdb table, and some are missing; sequencing was by immunoSEQ multiplex PCR. Of some 100,000 clones listed, about nine tenths are singletons. Sequences were obtained from PBMCs. Receptors originate from a man between 18 and 35 years old in good health and CMV-seropositive.

The chain recombines TRBV11-2 with TRBJ1-1; D gene ambiguous. The V gene lost 1 base and the J gene lost 4 bases, with 13 bases spanning the gap. Germline CDR1 and CDR2: SGHAT and FQNNGV. This CDR3 spans 15 amino acids. The CDR3, as DNA: TGTGCCAGCAGCTTAGGATGGGAGAGCGGCACTGAAGCTTTCTTT. It specifies CASSLGWESGTEAFF.

The chain is built from TRBV6-5 and TRBJ2-7; D is possibly TRBD1 (7 bases). In germline, CDR1 is MNHEY, CDR2 SVGAGI. The CDR3 loop spans 15 amino acids. With 5 bases removed from V and 5 bases from J, the gap between germline ends came to 19 bases. The CDR3 nucleotides are TGTGCCAGCAGTCCCTTTGGGTCAGGGGGGCACGAGCAGTACTTC. It codes for CASSPFGSGGHEQYF.

V and J are TRBV6-6 and TRBJ1-4; 9 bases align to TRBD1. CDR1 is MNHNY and CDR2 is SVGAGI in the germline V gene (reference sequence). The CDR3 extends over 14 amino acids. Losses at the gene ends were 8 bases for V and 8 bases for J; bases not matched to a gene: 9. CDR3 sequence: CASLYRGREEKLFF. The CDR3 coding sequence is TGTGCCAGCCTTTACAGGGGGCGGGAGGAAAAACTGTTTTTT.

This clone was counted only a few times. The V call is TRBV7-2, the J call TRBJ2-7, with 8 bases that match TRBD2. CDR3 length: 15 residues. CDR1 and CDR2 (germline): SGHTA, FQGNSA. Germline trimming cut 3 bases from V and 3 bases from J; bases unmatched to any gene: 7. The CDR3 is CASSFVSGENYEQYF. The DNA of the CDR3 is TGTGCCAGCAGCTTTGTTAGCGGGGAGAACTACGAGCAGTACTTC.

CDR3 region: CASSLGRQKGVLHGYTF. The CDR3, as DNA: TGTGCCAGCAGCTTAGGTCGCCAGAAGGGGGTCCTCCATGGCTACACCTTC. This chain joins TRBV11-2 and TRBJ1-2; D is perhaps TRBD1 (6 bases). The length of the CDR3 is 17 residues. Germline CDR1 SGHAT, CDR2 FQNNGV. The V end lost 1 base, the J end lost 6 bases, and 21 bases lay between the germline ends. Full variable domain (remainder filled in from reference TRBV11-2 and TRBJ1-2): EAGVAQSPRYKIIEKRQSVAFWCNPISGHATLYWYQQILGQGPKLLIQFQNNGVVDDSQLPKDRFSAERLKGVDSTLKIQPAKLEDSAVYLCASSLGRQKGVLHGYTFGSGTRLTVV.

DNA for the CDR3: TGTGCCAGTAGTATAACCGGGACAGGCCCCTACGAGCAGTACTTC. This encodes CASSITGTGPYEQYF. The chain employs TRBV19 and TRBJ2-7; 8 nucleotides match TRBD1. Trimming removed 2 bases from V and 2 bases from J; junction bases left unmatched: 5. The CDR3 spans 15 residues. The germline CDR1 and CDR2 sequences are LNHDA and SQIVND (reference sequence).

V is TRBV4-1 and J is TRBJ1-5, with 9 positions matching TRBD1. This CDR3 spans 17 amino acids. V lost 0 bases to trimming and J lost 6 bases; unmatched junction nucleotides: 9. Per germline, CDR1 MGHRA and CDR2 YSYEKL. CDR3 coding DNA: TGCGCCAGCAGCCAAGATACAGGCGGGACAGGGACTCAGCCCCAGCATTTT. It translates to CASSQDTGGTGTQPQHF.

V gene TRBV18 combines with J gene TRBJ2-7, with TRBD1 matching 11 bases. Germline CDR1 is KGHSH and CDR2 is LQKENI. V gave up 4 bases and J gave up 0 bases; unmatched junction bases: 14. The CDR3 runs to 19 residues. This chain's CDR3 is CASSRSGTGGLPGSYEQYF. The DNA for the CDR3 is TGTGCCAGCTCACGTTCCGGGACAGGGGGGTTACCAGGCTCCTACGAGCAGTACTTC.

This chain connects TRBV28 to TRBJ2-1, with D perhaps matching TRBD2 (5 bases). V was clipped by 9 bases and J by 6 bases, with 12 bases between them. Germline V gives CDR1 MDHEN, CDR2 SYDVKM. The CDR3 runs 12 residues. The CDR3 DNA follows: TGTGCCAGTAGCGTTGTAGCCAATGAGCAGTTCTTC. Its protein is CASSVVANEQFF.

The V call is TRBV7-9, the J call TRBJ1-1, with D possibly matching TRBD1 (5 bases). The CDR3 is made up of 12 amino acids. Germline V gene sequence: CDR1 SEHNR, CDR2 FQNEAQ (reference sequence). V was cut by 4 bases and J by 5 bases, with 8 bases left in between. The CDR3 protein is CASSSGGTEAFF. CDR3 nucleotides: TGTGCCAGCAGCTCTGGGGGGACTGAAGCTTTCTTT.

The chain is built from TRBV5-6 and TRBJ1-2; TRBD1 matches at 7 bases. The germline CDR1 and CDR2 sequences are SGHDT and YYEEEE. With 3 bases clipped from V and 3 bases from J, the junction kept 5 bases outside the gene matches. The CDR3 loop spans 14 amino acids. CDR3 region: CASSWQGGDYGYTF. Written as DNA, the CDR3 is TGTGCCAGCAGCTGGCAGGGGGGAGACTATGGCTACACCTTC.